This T cell receptor (beta chain) was found in a study of CD8 T cells in Susac syndrome. TEMRA cells were FACS-enriched, unlike CD8+ and CD4+ T cells, which were negatively isolated. CDR1 is LNHDA and CDR2 is SQIVND in the germline V gene (reference sequence). The CDR3 spans 15 residues. Trimming removed 1 base from V and 7 bases from J, with 14 bases in between. Reverse transcription used 0.5 to 1 ug RNA and random hexamers. Multiplex immunoSEQ PCR targeted 54 Vbeta and 13 Jbeta TCR beta segments. TCRdb redid the calling of the immunoSEQ multiplex PCR reads with MiXCR, one entry per CDR3 protein. The profile shows some 100,000 distinct CDR3 sequences, 80% to 95% of them singletons.

The sample was CD4+ T cells from PBMCs. This chain links TRBV19 with TRBJ2-4; either TRBD1 or TRBD2 may supply D (5 bases each). The TCR comes from a human donor in good health. DNA of the CDR3: TGTGCCAGTAGTATAGGAACAGGCTGGGGGAACATTCAGTACTTC. Translating gives CASSIGTGWGNIQYF.